This T cell receptor beta chain was sequenced during a study of T cell responses to AZD1222 COVID-19 vaccine. Notes on the study in general: Repertoire sampling occurred only after the peak T cell response. Vaccine-related CD4 TCRs covered spike, predominating at 160-218 and 743-854.

Using immunoSEQ multiplex PCR, the repertoire was profiled, and TCRdb retains in-frame clones only, with some absent. The table has 100,000 to 120,000 clones, about 87% seen once. About this clone: What it recognizes is unknown.

Sequenced here: peripheral blood, sampled on day 0 of AZD1222 vaccination. This clonotype was obtained from an adult in good health.

CDR3 sequence (DNA): TGTGCCAGCAGCCCGGGACTAGCGGGCGGCACAGATACGCAGTATTTT. This sequence encodes CASSPGLAGGTDTQYF. This chain joins TRBV3-1 (or the pseudogene TRBV3-2) and TRBJ2-3; 12 positions agree with TRBD2. V was pared by 4 bases and J by 1 base, with 3 bases of the junction left unmatched. The CDR3 sequence is 16 residues long. Per the germline V gene, CDR1 is LGHDT and CDR2 is YNNKEL (reference sequence).